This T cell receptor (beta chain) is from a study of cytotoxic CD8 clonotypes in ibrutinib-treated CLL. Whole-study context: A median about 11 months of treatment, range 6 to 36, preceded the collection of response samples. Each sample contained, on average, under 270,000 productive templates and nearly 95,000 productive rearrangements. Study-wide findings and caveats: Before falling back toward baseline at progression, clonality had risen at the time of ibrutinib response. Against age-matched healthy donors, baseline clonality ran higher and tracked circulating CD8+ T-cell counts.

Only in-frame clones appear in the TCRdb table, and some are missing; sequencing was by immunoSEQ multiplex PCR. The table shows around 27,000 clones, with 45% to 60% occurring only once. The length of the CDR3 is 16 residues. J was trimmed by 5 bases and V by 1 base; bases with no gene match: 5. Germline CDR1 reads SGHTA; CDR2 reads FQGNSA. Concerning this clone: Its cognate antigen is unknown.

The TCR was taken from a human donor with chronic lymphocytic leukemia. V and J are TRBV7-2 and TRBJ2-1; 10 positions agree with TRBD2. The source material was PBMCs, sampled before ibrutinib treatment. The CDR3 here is CASSLEALAGDNEQFF. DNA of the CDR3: TGTGCCAGCAGCTTAGAGGCTCTAGCGGGAGACAATGAGCAGTTCTTC.